This passage covers 26 T cell receptor beta chains from one sample sequenced in a study of vaccination and CD4 T cells after COVID-19 (dated by TCRdb to the early 2020s). Library generation was performed with PCR. TCRdb shows the sequencer as Illumina iSeq 100. At the Johns Hopkins FTIC core, DNA from the cultured CD4+ T cells underwent TCR sequencing with the Oncomine TCR Beta short-read assay. TCRdb trimmed the raw reads at Q25, called clones with MiXCR and kept productive beta chains. Every entry covers one CDR3 protein and lists the most common genes and DNA from its rows. Here the sample has roughly 5,300 distinct CDR3 sequences; 45% to 60% occur a single time. The ten biggest clones cover about 33% of the sample. These receptors' antigens are unknown. The treatment or condition label, read with the paper, signifies: approximately 9-day PBMC culture with coronavirus spike peptide pools or control peptides (ViraFEST assay).

Sequencing was carried out using CD4+ T cells from blood, cultured in vitro. These TCRs come from a human donor who had recovered from COVID-19.

This clonotype was found a few times. V usage is TRBV5-1 and J usage is TRBJ1-2; possibly TRBD1 for D (5 bases). V was trimmed by 5 bases and J by 7 bases, leaving 15 bases between them. The CDR3 contains 13 residues. Germline CDR1 is SGHRS and CDR2 is YFSETQ. CDR3 DNA: TGCGCCAGCAGTCTGGGGGGGGATCGTGGCTACACCTTC. Encoded protein: CASSLGGDRGYTF.

This clonotype appeared once. The chain carries TRBV19 and TRBJ2-1; 8 bases map to TRBD2. Germline CDR1 and CDR2: LNHDA and SQIVND (reference sequence). With 5 bases clipped from V and 7 bases from J, the junction kept 10 bases outside the gene matches. This CDR3 is 15 amino acids long. The chain's CDR3 is CASSPRSGSLNEQFF. The DNA for the CDR3 is TGTGCCAGTAGTCCGAGAAGCGGGAGTTTAAATGAGCAGTTCTTC.

V is TRBV11-2 and J is TRBJ1-1; D unresolved. The ends were cut back, 5 bases at V and 1 base at J, with 8 bases in the middle. Germline V gene lookup returns CDR1 SGHAT and CDR2 FQNNGV. CDR3 length: 13 amino acids. The CDR3 region is CASSPTWNTEAFF. The DNA of the CDR3 is TGTGCCAGCAGCCCAACGTGGAACACTGAAGCTTTCTTT.

The chain employs TRBV7-6 and TRBJ2-7, with D unresolved. Per germline, CDR1 SGHVS and CDR2 FNYEAQ. The CDR3 sequence is 15 residues long. V lost 2 bases, J lost 0 bases, and 11 bases lay in between. CDR3 sequence (DNA): TGTGCCAGCAGCTTACTACCCCTCAGCTCCTACGAGCAGTACTTC. Its protein is CASSLLPLSSYEQYF.

J is TRBJ2-7 and V is TRBV11-2; D unclear. V gave up 4 bases and J gave up 4 bases, with 8 bases separating them. The CDR3 runs to 12 residues. The V gene's germline CDR1 is SGHAT and CDR2 FQNNGV. The CDR3 DNA follows: TGTGCCAGCAGCTCGAATGGATACGAGCAGTACTTC. It yields the protein CASSSNGYEQYF.

This clonotype has more than one count but fewer than ten. This rearrangement joins TRBV10-3 to TRBJ2-7, with D perhaps given as TRBD1 or TRBD2 (6 bases each). The V gene's germline CDR1 is ENHRY and CDR2 SYGVKD. CDR3 length: 13 residues. V lost 6 bases, J lost 4 bases, and 13 bases lay in between. CDR3 sequence: CAIRRGEMYEQYF. The CDR3, as DNA: TGTGCCATCAGGAGGGGGGAGATGTACGAGCAGTACTTC.

This clonotype has only a few counts. V gene TRBV2 combines with J gene TRBJ1-2; tentatively, D is TRBD1 (5 bases). V lost 7 bases to trimming and J lost 7 bases, with 22 bases between them. The CDR3 sequence is 15 residues long. Germline loops: CDR1 SNHLY, CDR2 FYNNEI. CDR3 coding DNA: TGTGCCAGCACCAATGTGTGGGCCGGGGGGGGTGGCTACACCTTC. Its translation is CASTNVWAGGGGYTF.

This clonotype was counted a single time. J is TRBJ2-5 and V is TRBV6-5; TRBD2 agrees at 16 bases. Germline values: CDR1 MNHEY, CDR2 SVGAGI. The length of the CDR3 is 17 residues. Unmatched junction bases numbered 3, after V lost 0 bases and J lost 5 bases. This CDR3 reads CASSYSKGLAGGETQYF. As DNA, the CDR3 is TGTGCCAGCAGTTACTCGAAGGGACTAGCGGGAGGGGAGACCCAGTACTTC.

This clonotype came up a few times. The chain carries TRBV2 and TRBJ1-6; the D gene is possibly TRBD1 (6 bases). The CDR3 sequence is 15 residues long. Germline CDR1 SNHLY, CDR2 FYNNEI. Trimming removed 2 bases from V and 5 bases from J, with 10 bases in between. The CDR3 protein is CASSELGADNSPLHF. The CDR3 nucleotides are TGTGCCAGCAGTGAATTGGGGGCTGATAATTCACCCCTCCACTTT.

V and J are TRBV19 and TRBJ1-4; 7 bases agree with TRBD1. V dropped 7 bases and J dropped 2; count of bases not matched to a gene: 4. The CDR3 length is 14 residues. Germline-derived CDR1 and CDR2 are LNHDA and SQIVND (reference sequence). CDR3 loop: CASTDRATNEKLFF. The CDR3 bases are TGTGCCAGTACTGACAGGGCCACTAATGAAAAACTGTTTTTT.

The rearrangement uses TRBV4-1 and TRBJ1-1; 9 bases are a match to TRBD1. Per germline, CDR1 MGHRA and CDR2 YSYEKL. V lost 6 bases to trimming and J lost 5 bases; unmatched junction nucleotides: 7. This CDR3 has 14 amino acids. As DNA, the CDR3 is TGCGCCAGCAGGTTCCTGACAGGGGGGACTGAAGCTTTCTTT. It codes for CASRFLTGGTEAFF.

The rearrangement uses TRBV7-3 and TRBJ2-3; TRBD2 matches at 10 bases. Germline V gene data show CDR1 as SGHTA and CDR2 as FQGTGA. This CDR3 region has 15 residues. Trimming at V came to 2 bases and at J to 3 bases, leaving 2 bases not matched to a gene. CDR3 loop: CASSLPAGGTDTQYF. In nucleotides, the CDR3 is TGTGCCAGCAGCTTACCAGCGGGGGGGACAGATACGCAGTATTTT.

The chain employs TRBV14 and TRBJ2-5; D ambiguous. V dropped 1 base and J dropped 0 bases, with 6 bases sitting between them. CDR1 is SGHDN, CDR2 FVKESK, per germline. The CDR3 spans 14 residues. CDR3 residues: CASSQGGNQETQYF. DNA of the CDR3: TGTGCCAGCAGCCAAGGTGGCAACCAAGAGACCCAGTACTTC. The entire variable domain, with the rest obtained from reference TRBV14 and TRBJ2-5, is as follows: EAGVTQFPSHSVIEKGQTVTLRCDPISGHDNLYWYRRVMGKEIKFLLHFVKESKQDESGMPNNRFLAERTGGTYSTLKVQPAELEDSGVYFCASSQGGNQETQYFGPGTRLLVL.

The genes are TRBV5-4 and TRBJ2-5, with D hard to call. The germline V and J ends were trimmed by 3 bases and 5 bases, with 11 bases remaining between them. Germline V gene lookup returns CDR1 SGHNT and CDR2 YYREEE (reference sequence). The CDR3 has 13 residues. CDR3 region: CASSWRAVETQYF. DNA for the CDR3: TGTGCCAGCAGCTGGCGTGCGGTGGAGACCCAGTACTTC.

The V and J genes are TRBV30 and TRBJ2-4, with D possibly being TRBD2 (5 bases). Trimming took off 8 bases at V and 5 bases at J, with 10 bases between the two ends. The CDR3 is made up of 11 amino acids. The V gene's germline CDR1 is GTSNPN and CDR2 SVGIG (reference sequence). Here the CDR3 reads CATAEENIQYF. Here the CDR3 DNA reads TGTGCCACAGCGGAGGAAAACATTCAGTACTTC.

The V gene is TRBV21-1, the J gene TRBJ2-7; TRBD1 was called by the table and not checked on the DNA. TRBV21-1 counts as a pseudogene. This CDR3 has 14 residues. The CDR3 DNA reads as TGTGCCAGCAGGGCTGAGCAGGGTGCGCCCGAGCAGTACTTC. Its protein is CASRAEQGAPEQYF.

The V call is TRBV4-1, the J call TRBJ1-2; D is uncertain. CDR1 MGHRA and CDR2 YSYEKL come from the germline V gene. The CDR3 is made up of 15 amino acids. V lost 6 bases and J 0 bases, leaving 14 bases between the germline ends. CDR3 DNA: TGCGCCAGCAGTGGGAGGGCGGGAGCTAACTATGGCTACACCTTC. It encodes CASSGRAGANYGYTF.

Only a few counts were recorded for this clonotype. The rearrangement uses TRBV6-2 or TRBV6-3 and TRBJ2-5, with a tentative D call TRBD1 (6 bases). Deletions cut 6 bases from V and 4 bases from J, with 15 bases between. The CDR3 has 14 amino acids. The V gene's germline CDR1 is MNHEY and CDR2 SVGEGT. The CDR3 nucleotides read TGTGCCAGCAGCCCCGGGACAAGGGGAGAGACCCAGTACTTC. Its translation: CASSPGTRGETQYF.

The chain is built from TRBV20-1 and TRBJ1-5; D possibly corresponds to TRBD1 (5 bases). The CDR3 is 15 amino acids. Deletions cut 0 bases from V and 5 bases from J, with 14 bases between. Looked up from germline, CDR1 is DFQATT and CDR2 is SNEGSKA (reference sequence). The CDR3 loop is CSARDSGSGDQPQHF. CDR3 sequence (DNA): TGCAGTGCTAGAGATTCAGGGTCGGGGGATCAGCCCCAGCATTTT.

This rearrangement joins TRBV7-9 to TRBJ2-3; 7 nucleotides line up with TRBD2. CDR3 size: 15 residues. CDR1 is SEHNR and CDR2 is FQNEAQ in the germline V gene (reference sequence). With 5 bases clipped from V and 1 base from J, the junction kept 6 bases outside the gene matches. The CDR3 coding sequence is TGTGCCAGCAGCCGCTGGGGGGGGGGCACAGATACGCAGTATTTT. Translated: CASSRWGGGTDTQYF.

This chain joins TRBV15 and TRBJ2-5; D perhaps matches TRBD1 (6 bases). The V end was cut by 2 bases, the J end by 4 bases, with 11 bases between. The CDR3 sequence is 14 residues long. CDR1 is LNHNV, CDR2 YYDKDF, per germline (reference sequence). Written as DNA, the CDR3 is TGTGCCACCAGCAGATTGAGGGGGTTAGAGACCCAGTACTTC. It yields the protein CATSRLRGLETQYF.

This chain links TRBV7-9 with TRBJ2-3; 8 bases match TRBD2. Germline V CDR1 and CDR2: SEHNR, FQNEAQ (reference sequence). The CDR3 extends over 14 amino acids. The ends lost 1 base at V and 7 bases at J; junction bases unmatched: 4. CDR3 loop: CASSLGTSRNTQYF. CDR3 DNA: TGTGCCAGCAGCTTAGGGACTAGCAGAAATACGCAGTATTTT.

This sequence joins TRBV20-1 and TRBJ2-7, with D unresolved. Germline V gene lookup returns CDR1 DFQATT and CDR2 SNEGSKA (reference sequence). The ends were cut back, 0 bases at V and 4 bases at J, with 13 bases in the middle. CDR3 length: 14 amino acids. The DNA for the CDR3 is TGCAGTGCTAGAGATCCCTTTACGGAATACGAGCAGTACTTC. Protein: CSARDPFTEYEQYF.

This clonotype was observed a single time. The genes are TRBV20-1 and TRBJ2-7, with a tentative D call TRBD2 (6 bases). The V end was cut by 5 bases, the J end by 1 base, with 15 bases between. Germline values: CDR1 DFQATT, CDR2 SNEGSKA (reference sequence). This CDR3 has 14 amino acids. The DNA of the CDR3 is TGCAGTGCTTCGGAGGGGTCTGGGTCCTACGAGCAGTACTTC. Residues: CSASEGSGSYEQYF.

V usage is TRBV11-2 and J usage is TRBJ2-5; 8 bases are shared with TRBD2. With V trimmed by 1 base and J by 4 bases, 11 bases remained unmatched. The CDR3 loop spans 17 amino acids. Germline lookup yields CDR1 SGHAT and CDR2 FQNNGV. The CDR3 DNA follows: TGTGCCAGCAGCTTAGGCAGCGGGAGAGCGGCCGGAGAGACCCAGTACTTC. Translation gives CASSLGSGRAAGETQYF.

This clonotype was seen more than once but under ten times. The chain carries TRBV7-2 and TRBJ1-4, with a weak D call TRBD1 (6 bases). The CDR3 totals 16 residues. Per germline, CDR1 SGHTA and CDR2 FQGNSA. V was pared by 5 bases and J by 5 bases, with 18 bases between. DNA of the CDR3: TGTGCCAGCAGCCTAGGGCAAACAGGGAGCAATGAAAAACTGTTTTTT. This encodes CASSLGQTGSNEKLFF.